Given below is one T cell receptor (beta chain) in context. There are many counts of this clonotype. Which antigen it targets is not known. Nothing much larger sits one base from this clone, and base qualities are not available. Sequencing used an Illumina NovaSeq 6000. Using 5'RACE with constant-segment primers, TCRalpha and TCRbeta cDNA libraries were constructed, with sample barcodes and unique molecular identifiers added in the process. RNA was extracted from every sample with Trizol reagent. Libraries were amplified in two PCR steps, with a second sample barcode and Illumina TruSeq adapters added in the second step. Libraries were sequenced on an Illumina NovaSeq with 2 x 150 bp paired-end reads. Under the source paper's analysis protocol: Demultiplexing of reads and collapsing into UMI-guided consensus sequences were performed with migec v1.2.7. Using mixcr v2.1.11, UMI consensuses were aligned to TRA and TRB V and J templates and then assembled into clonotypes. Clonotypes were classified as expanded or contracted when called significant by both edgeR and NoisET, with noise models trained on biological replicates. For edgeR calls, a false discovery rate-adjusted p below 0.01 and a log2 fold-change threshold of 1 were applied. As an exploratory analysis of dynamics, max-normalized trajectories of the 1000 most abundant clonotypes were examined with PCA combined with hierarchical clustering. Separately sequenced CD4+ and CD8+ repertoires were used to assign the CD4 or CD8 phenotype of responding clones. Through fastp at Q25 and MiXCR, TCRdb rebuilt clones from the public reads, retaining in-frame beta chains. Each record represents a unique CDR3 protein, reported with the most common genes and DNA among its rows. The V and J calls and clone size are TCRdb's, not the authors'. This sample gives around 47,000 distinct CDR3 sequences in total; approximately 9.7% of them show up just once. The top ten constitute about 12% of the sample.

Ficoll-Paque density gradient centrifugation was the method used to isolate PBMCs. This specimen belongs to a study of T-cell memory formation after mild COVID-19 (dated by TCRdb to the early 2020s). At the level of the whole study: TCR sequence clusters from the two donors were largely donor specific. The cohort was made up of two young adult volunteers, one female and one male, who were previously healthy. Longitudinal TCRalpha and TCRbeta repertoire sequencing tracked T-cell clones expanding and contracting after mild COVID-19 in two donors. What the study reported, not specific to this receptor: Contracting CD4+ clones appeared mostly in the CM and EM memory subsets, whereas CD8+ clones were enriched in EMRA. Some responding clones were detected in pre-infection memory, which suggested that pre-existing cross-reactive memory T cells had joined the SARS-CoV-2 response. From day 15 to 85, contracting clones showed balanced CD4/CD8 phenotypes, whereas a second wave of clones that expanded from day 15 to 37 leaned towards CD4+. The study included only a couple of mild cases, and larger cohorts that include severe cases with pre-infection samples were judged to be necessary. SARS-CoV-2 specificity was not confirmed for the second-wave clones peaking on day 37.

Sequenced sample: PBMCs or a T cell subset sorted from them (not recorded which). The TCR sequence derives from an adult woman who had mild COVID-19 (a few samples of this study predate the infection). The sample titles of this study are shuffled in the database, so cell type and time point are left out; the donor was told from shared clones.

In nucleotide form, the sequence is TGCGCCAGCAGCTATCCAGGGGCTGGGAACACCGGGGAGCTGTTTTTT. Translated, this gives CASSYPGAGNTGELFF. Recombination joined TRBV5-1 with TRBJ2-2, and the D gene may be TRBD1, 6 bases matching. V is shortened by 3 bases, J by 1 base, and the region joining them spans 13 bases. Measured from the cysteine to the phenylalanine, the CDR3 is 16 residues long. Only the CDR3 DNA stays, 48 bases, in frame from base 1. The germline V gene gives CDR1 as SGHRS and CDR2 as YFSETQ.